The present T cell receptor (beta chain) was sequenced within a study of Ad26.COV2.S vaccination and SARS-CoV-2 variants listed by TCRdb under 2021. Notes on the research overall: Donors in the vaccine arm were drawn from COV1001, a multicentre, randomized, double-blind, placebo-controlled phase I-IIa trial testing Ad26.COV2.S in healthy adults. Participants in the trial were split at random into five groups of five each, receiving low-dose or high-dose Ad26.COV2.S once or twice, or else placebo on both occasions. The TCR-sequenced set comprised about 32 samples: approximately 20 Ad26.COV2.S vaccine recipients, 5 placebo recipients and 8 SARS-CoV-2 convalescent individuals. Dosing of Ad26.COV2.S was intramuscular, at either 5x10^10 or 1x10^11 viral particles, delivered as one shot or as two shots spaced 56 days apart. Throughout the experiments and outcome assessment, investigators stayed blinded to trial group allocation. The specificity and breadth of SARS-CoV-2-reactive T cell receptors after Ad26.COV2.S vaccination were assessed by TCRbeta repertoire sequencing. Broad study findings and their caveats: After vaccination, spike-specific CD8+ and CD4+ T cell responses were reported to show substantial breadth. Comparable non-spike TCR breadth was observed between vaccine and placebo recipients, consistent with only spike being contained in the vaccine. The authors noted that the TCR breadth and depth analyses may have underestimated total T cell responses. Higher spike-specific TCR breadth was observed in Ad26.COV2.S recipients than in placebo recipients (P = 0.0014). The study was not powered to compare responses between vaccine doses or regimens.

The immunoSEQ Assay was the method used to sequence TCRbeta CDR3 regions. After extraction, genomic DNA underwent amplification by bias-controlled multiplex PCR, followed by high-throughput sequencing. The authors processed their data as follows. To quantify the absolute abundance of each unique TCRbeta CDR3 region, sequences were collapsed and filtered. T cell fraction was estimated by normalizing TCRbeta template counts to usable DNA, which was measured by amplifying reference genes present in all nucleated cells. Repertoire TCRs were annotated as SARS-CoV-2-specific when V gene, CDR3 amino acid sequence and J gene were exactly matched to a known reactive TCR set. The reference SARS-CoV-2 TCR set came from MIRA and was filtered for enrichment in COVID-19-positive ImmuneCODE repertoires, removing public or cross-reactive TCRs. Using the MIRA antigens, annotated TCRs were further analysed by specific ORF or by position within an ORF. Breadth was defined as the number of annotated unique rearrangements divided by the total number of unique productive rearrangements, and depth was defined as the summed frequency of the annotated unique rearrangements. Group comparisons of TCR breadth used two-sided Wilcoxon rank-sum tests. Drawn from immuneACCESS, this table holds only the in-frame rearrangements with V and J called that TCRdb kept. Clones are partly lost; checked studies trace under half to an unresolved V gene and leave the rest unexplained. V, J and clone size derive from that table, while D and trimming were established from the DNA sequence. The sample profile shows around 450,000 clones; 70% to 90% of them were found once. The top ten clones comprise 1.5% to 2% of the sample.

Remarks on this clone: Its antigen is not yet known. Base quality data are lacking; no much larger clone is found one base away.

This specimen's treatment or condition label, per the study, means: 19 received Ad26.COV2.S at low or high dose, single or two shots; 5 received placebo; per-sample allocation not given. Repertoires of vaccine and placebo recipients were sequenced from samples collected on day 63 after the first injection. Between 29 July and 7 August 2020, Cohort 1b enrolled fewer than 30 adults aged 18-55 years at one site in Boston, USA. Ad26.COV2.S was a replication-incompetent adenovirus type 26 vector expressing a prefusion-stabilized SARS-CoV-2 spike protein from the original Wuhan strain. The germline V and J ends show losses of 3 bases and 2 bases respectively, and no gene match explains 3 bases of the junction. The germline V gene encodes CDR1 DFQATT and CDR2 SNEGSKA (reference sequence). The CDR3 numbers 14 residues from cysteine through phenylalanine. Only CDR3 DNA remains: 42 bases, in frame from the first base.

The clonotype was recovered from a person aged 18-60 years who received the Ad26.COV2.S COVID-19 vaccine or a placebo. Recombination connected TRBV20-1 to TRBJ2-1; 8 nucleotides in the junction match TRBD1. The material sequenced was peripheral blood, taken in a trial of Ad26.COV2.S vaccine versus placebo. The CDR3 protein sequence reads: CSASDRGAYNEQFF. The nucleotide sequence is TGCAGTGCTAGTGACAGGGGCGCCTACAATGAGCAGTTCTTC.